This T cell receptor (beta chain) was recorded in a study of cytomegalovirus exposure and HLA in healthy donors. General study findings and limits: CMV serostatus was the only immune exposure information that was available. Some V segments, including TRBV6-2 and TRBV6-3, were excluded as indistinguishable. Most CMV-associated TCR beta chains appeared HLA-restricted in a later analysis. Relative to the approximately 670-donor mean, N-insertions were reportedly fewer in an Asian-associated ancestry cluster in a later analysis.

V shed 5 bases and J shed 4 bases, with 16 bases lying between them. CDR3 length: 15 residues. Germline assignment: CDR1 MNHEY and CDR2 SMNVEV (reference sequence). With respect to this clone: Antigen: not known.

The PCR made use of 60 Vbeta and 13 Jbeta primers. Assay: immunoSEQ multiplex PCR; the TCRdb copy retains only in-frame clones and omits some. The table shows approximately 210,000 clones, with over 80% occurring only once. This TCR came from a woman in her fifties or sixties in good health and CMV-seropositive. The sequencing input was PBMCs. The J gene is TRBJ2-3, the V gene TRBV27; D possibly corresponds to TRBD2 (5 bases). This CDR3 is CASSIGLLGPDTQYF. The CDR3 DNA is TGTGCCAGCAGTATCGGACTCTTAGGGCCAGATACGCAGTATTTT.